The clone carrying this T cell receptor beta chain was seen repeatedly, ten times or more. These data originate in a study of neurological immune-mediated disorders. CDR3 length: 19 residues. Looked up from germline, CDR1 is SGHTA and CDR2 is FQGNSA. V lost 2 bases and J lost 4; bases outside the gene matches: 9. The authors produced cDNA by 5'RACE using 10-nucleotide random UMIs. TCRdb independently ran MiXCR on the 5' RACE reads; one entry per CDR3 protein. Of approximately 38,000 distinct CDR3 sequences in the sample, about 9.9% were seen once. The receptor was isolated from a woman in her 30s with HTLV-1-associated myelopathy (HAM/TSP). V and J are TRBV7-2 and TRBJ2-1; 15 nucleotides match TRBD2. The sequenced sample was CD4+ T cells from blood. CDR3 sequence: CASSLRTGGTSGGYNEQFF. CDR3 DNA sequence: TGTGCCAGCAGCTTACGGACAGGAGGGACTAGCGGGGGGTACAATGAGCAGTTCTTC. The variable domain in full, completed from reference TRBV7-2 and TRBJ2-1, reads GAGVSQSPSNKVTEKGKDVELRCDPISGHTALYWYRQSLGQGLEFLIYFQGNSAPDKSGLPSDRFSAERTGGSVSTLTIQRTQQEDSAVYLCASSLRTGGTSGGYNEQFFGPGTRLTVL.